This T cell receptor (beta chain) was found in a study of shared clonotypes between healthy human individuals. General study results and limits: Limitation of the genetic and exposure-history diversity represented came from the few donors. Compared with clonotypes that all four donors shared, non-shared clonotypes had lower generation probabilities.

Assay: immunoSEQ multiplex PCR; the TCRdb copy retains only in-frame clones and omits some. Altogether about 1.1 million clones are present, 75% to 80% being singletons, with the ten largest covering roughly 0.56%. This clone was seen at least ten times. Its antigen remains unidentified. Trimming removed 0 bases from V and 0 bases from J; junction bases left unmatched: 3. Germline V lookup: CDR1 MNHEY, CDR2 SVGAGI. CDR3 length: 16 residues. The sequencing sample was made of memory CD4+ T cells from PBMCs. As to subset: CD45RA-negative fraction. The sequence was obtained from a young man in good health. Some clones in this sample may be carry-over from other donors' samples. This chain joins TRBV6-5 and TRBJ2-7; 9 positions agree with TRBD2. The CDR3 nucleotides read TGTGCCAGCAGTTACTCGAGTAGCGGGAGCTCCTACGAGCAGTACTTC. It yields the protein CASSYSSSGSSYEQYF.